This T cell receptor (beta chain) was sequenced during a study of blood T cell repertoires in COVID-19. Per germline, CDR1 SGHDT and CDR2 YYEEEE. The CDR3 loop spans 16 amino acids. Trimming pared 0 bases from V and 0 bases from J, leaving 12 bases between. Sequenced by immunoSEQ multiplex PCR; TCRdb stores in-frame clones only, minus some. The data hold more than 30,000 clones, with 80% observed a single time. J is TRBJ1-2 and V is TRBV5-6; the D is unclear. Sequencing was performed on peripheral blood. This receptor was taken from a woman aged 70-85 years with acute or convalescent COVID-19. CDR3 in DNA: TGTGCCAGCAGCTTGGTCGGCGGGGATCCTAACTATGGCTACACCTTC. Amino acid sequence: CASSLVGGDPNYGYTF.